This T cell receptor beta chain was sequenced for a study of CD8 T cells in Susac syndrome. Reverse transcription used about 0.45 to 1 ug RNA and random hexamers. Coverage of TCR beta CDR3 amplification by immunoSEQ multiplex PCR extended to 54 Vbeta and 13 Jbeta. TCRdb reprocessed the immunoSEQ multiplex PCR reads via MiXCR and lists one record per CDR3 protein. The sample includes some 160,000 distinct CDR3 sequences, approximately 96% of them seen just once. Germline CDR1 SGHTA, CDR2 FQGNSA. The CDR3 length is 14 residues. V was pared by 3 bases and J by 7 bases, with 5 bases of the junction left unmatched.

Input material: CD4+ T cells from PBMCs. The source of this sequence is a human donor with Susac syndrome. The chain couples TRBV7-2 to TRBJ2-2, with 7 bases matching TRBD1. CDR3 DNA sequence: TGTGCCAGCAGCTTCAAGGGGGCCGACGGGGAGCTGTTTTTT. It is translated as CASSFKGADGELFF. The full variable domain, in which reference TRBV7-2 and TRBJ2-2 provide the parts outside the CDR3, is GAGVSQSPSNKVTEKGKDVELRCDPISGHTALYWYRQSLGQGLEFLIYFQGNSAPDKSGLPSDRFSAERTGGSVSTLTIQRTQQEDSAVYLCASSFKGADGELFFGEGSRLTVL.